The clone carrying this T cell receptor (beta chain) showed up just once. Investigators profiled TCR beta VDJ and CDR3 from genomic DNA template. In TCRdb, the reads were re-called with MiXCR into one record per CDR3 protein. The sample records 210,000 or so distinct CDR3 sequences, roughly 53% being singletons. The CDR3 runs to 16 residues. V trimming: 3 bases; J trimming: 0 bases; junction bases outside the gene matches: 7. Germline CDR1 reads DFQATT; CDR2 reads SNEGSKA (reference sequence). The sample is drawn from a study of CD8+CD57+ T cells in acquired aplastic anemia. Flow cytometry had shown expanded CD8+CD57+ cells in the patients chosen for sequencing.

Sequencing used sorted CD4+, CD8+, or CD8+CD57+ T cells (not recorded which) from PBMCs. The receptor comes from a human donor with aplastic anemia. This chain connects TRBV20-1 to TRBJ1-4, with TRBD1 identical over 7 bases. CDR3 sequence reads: CSASDRAAATNEKLFF. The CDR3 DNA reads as TGCAGTGCTAGTGACAGGGCCGCCGCAACTAATGAAAAACTGTTTTTT.